This T cell receptor beta chain was captured by sequencing in a study of radiotherapy plus CTLA-4 blockade in lung cancer. Study-wide background: Patients showed objective responses in under 20% of cases and disease control in 30% to 40%.

On this clone: Its target is unknown.

The germline V gene encodes CDR1 MNHEY and CDR2 SMNVEV (reference sequence). The CDR3 is 14 residues long. Trimming removed 3 bases from V and 4 bases from J; junction bases left unmatched: 1. Regarding the study as a whole: Tumor-derived TCR clones expanded in blood after radiotherapy plus ipilimumab.

The repertoire was sequenced with immunoSEQ multiplex PCR; TCRdb's copy has only in-frame clones and lacks some. The table records tens of thousands of clones, more than 85% of them present only once. This rearrangement joins TRBV27 to TRBJ2-1, with 9 bases lining up with TRBD2. The source is a human donor with non-small cell lung cancer that progressed on radiotherapy plus ipilimumab. Sample: peripheral blood, taken from a patient treated with radiotherapy plus ipilimumab. The CDR3, as DNA: TGTGCCAGCAGTTTTAGCGGGAGTTACAATGAGCAGTTCTTC. Encoded protein: CASSFSGSYNEQFF.